The T cell receptor beta chain under discussion was sequenced for a study of shared clonotypes between healthy human individuals. General study points: Generally, naive subsets came out with larger estimated richness than memory subsets.

This clone appeared once. The antigen is undetermined. Trimming removed 6 bases from V and 7 bases from J; junction bases left unmatched: 9. The CDR3 covers 15 residues. The germline V gene has CDR1 MDHEN and CDR2 SYDVKM. The assay was immunoSEQ multiplex PCR, and TCRdb's table has in-frame clones only and misses some. The sample holds about 2.3 million clones, around 90% seen once. V usage is TRBV28 and J usage is TRBJ2-1; 10 bases fit TRBD2. The sample consisted of naive CD4+ T cells from PBMCs. Subset of the sample: CD45RA+ positively selected. The receptor was derived from a man between 18 and 35 years old in good health. Some clones in this sample may be carry-over from other donors' samples. The CDR3 reads CASRGAGGPGNEQFF. CDR3 sequence (DNA): TGTGCCAGCAGGGGAGCGGGAGGGCCGGGGAATGAGCAGTTCTTC.